One and the same sample provided the 3 T cell receptor beta chains below, sequenced in a study of OX40 agonist ivuxolimab in advanced cancers. The method was immunoSEQ multiplex PCR; TCRdb's version includes in-frame clones alone and lacks a portion of them. Of about 50,000 clones listed, over 80% are singletons. The material sequenced was CD4+ or CD8+ T cells sorted from blood, taken in a trial of the OX40 agonist ivuxolimab. The receptors here all came from an adult with an advanced solid tumor such as melanoma, head and neck, liver or kidney cancer.

This rearrangement joins TRBV11-2 to TRBJ2-7; no firm D call. This CDR3 comprises 14 residues. Germline values: CDR1 SGHAT, CDR2 FQNNGV. The V end was cut by 0 bases, the J end by 6 bases, with 12 bases between. The CDR3, as DNA: TGTGCCAGCAGCTTAGATTGGGCAGGATTCGAGCAGTACTTC. Translated: CASSLDWAGFEQYF. The complete variable domain, with remaining parts taken from reference TRBV11-2 and TRBJ2-7, reads EAGVAQSPRYKIIEKRQSVAFWCNPISGHATLYWYQQILGQGPKLLIQFQNNGVVDDSQLPKDRFSAERLKGVDSTLKIQPAKLEDSAVYLCASSLDWAGFEQYFGPGTRLTVT.

The rearrangement links TRBV19 to TRBJ1-1, with TRBD1 as a possible D gene (6 bases). CDR1 LNHDA and CDR2 SQIVND come from the germline V gene (reference sequence). The CDR3 extends over 16 amino acids. The V end lost 5 bases, the J end lost 4 bases, and 20 bases lay between the germline ends. In nucleotides, the CDR3 is TGTGCCAGTAGTCACACCAGGGGAGGGAGGTCCACTGAAGCTTTCTTT. Protein sequence: CASSHTRGGRSTEAFF.

This clone has more than one count but fewer than ten. V and J are TRBV6-1 and TRBJ1-4; the D is unclear. This CDR3 is built from 12 residues. Trimming removed 3 bases at V and 5 bases at J, with 4 bases between. The germline CDR1 and CDR2 sequences are MNHNS and SASEGT. CDR3 DNA sequence: TGTGCCAGCAGTGACAAGAATGAAAAACTGTTTTTT. It translates to CASSDKNEKLFF.